Described below is a single T cell receptor (beta chain) sequence and its context. This clonotype was detected many times. No cognate antigen has been identified for it. Base-call qualities are not available, and no considerably larger clone is one nucleotide away. The sample is drawn from a study of T cells in Graves' hyperthyroidism and ophthalmopathy (dated by TCRdb to the late 2010s). Background for the entire study: Peripheral blood samples were taken at initial diagnosis, before any treatment was given. TCR V-J signatures able to tell the groups apart were searched for in a discovery cohort of 100 patients, of whom over 40 had Graves' ophthalmopathy and around 56 had stable Graves' hyperthyroidism. Prospective prediction of ophthalmopathy was tested in an independent validation cohort consisting of some 18 hyperthyroidism patients and about 17 patients who later progressed to ophthalmopathy. For training and testing, the approximately 97 patients in the discovery cohort were randomly divided in a 7:3 ratio. In addition, the study compared T-cell repertoires in thyroid tissue and in blood from five to seven Graves' hyperthyroidism patients. Once sampling was done, hyperthyroidism patients were given methimazole at a starting dose of 30 mg daily, whereas ophthalmopathy patients were given high-dose intravenous methylprednisolone. According to the paper, TCR Vbeta CDR3 sequencing was carried out on 135 peripheral blood samples, which came from fewer than 50 ophthalmopathy, 75 to 80 hyperthyroidism and some 17 progressor patients.

The hyperthyroidism patients were between 18 and 65 years old and newly diagnosed, with a disease duration of less than 2 months. Exclusion was applied to patients with uncontrolled infections, other autoimmune diseases, pregnancy or lactation. Diagnoses relied on clinical symptoms, serum thyroxine and TRAb, thyroid ultrasound and orbital computed tomography. For progressor patients, blood was drawn at the first diagnosis of hyperthyroidism, before any ophthalmopathy symptoms had appeared. Ficoll-Paque density gradient centrifugation was used to isolate PBMCs from 10 ml of fresh peripheral blood. Progressor patients were first diagnosed with Graves' hyperthyroidism and then developed ophthalmopathy during follow-up. Trizol reagent was used to extract total RNA, and RNA quality was then checked on an Agilent 2100 Bioanalyzer. The CDR3 spans 15 residues, from the cysteine through the phenylalanine. The retained sequence is limited to the CDR3, 45 bases, with the frame set at the first base. V loses 5 bases, J loses 6 bases, and the germline ends lie 18 bases apart.

Broader findings and caveats from the paper: Most expanded thyroid clonotypes (frequency above 0.001) were also detected in blood, suggesting blood repertoires may reflect thyroid immune responses. During validation, the model predicted progression to ophthalmopathy a median of approximately 6.5 months ahead of onset, with more than 60% sensitivity and 72.22% specificity. In cross-validation, a model built on a 13 V-J signature told ophthalmopathy apart from stable hyperthyroidism with approximately 91% sensitivity and about 81% specificity, and in testing the same model reached 80%/75%. Sample size was not statistically predetermined, and investigators were not blinded to group allocation.

The TCR beta CDR3 regions were amplified from RNA transcripts. The TCR CDR3 was subjected to a first round of RT-PCR using the HTBI primer set and the Qiagen OneStep RT-PCR kit. Libraries were constructed in a second round of multiplex PCR, after which size selection and purification were performed. Sequencing of the libraries was done on an Illumina HiSeq2000 using paired-end 100 bp reads. The authors processed their data as follows. SOAPnuke was used to process the raw data, with reads discarded if the reads contained adapters or uncalled bases, had a mean Phred below 15, or lacked an exact constant-primer or identifier match. High-quality paired reads were merged with COPE v1.2.5, and unique nucleotide sequences were defined as clonotypes. MiTCR v1.1 was used to align clonotypes to the IMGT TRBV, TRBD and TRBJ reference segments. Analysis was restricted to V-J combinations with a frequency above 0.0001, which covered just over 98% of repertoires. A TCS score was defined as the ratio between F50 (clonal expansion) and ExV (chaos), using BLOSUM62-based TCRdist between CDR3 peptides within each V-J. Welch's t-statistics and random forest reduced roughly 500 V-J features to some 14, which were used in a naive Bayes classifier (R e1071). Using fastp trimming at Q25 and MiXCR clonotype assembly, TCRdb reanalyzed the public sequencing data and kept in-frame beta chains. Here each entry gathers all rows of one CDR3 protein and keeps the most common genes and DNA. What appears here as the V and J calls and clone size reflects TCRdb's work, not the paper's. This sample is represented by about 350,000 distinct CDR3 sequences; about 18% of them were singletons. 30% to 40% of the sample goes to the ten largest clones.

This sequence originates from a woman aged 25 to 39 with Graves' hyperthyroidism that later progressed to Graves' ophthalmopathy. The V gene is TRBV12-3 or TRBV12-4 and the J gene is TRBJ2-3; the D region may be TRBD1 or TRBD2, each matching 5 bases equally. The sequencing sample was made of blood. The DNA sequence is TGTGCCAGCAGTCCCAGGGACCGGGCGTTGGATACGCAGTATTTT. The encoded protein is CASSPRDRALDTQYF.